These 5 T cell receptor beta chains were all obtained from the same sample, sequenced in a study of CD8+CD57+ T cells in acquired aplastic anemia. Individuals selected for sequencing had exhibited CD8+CD57+ cell expansion on flow cytometry. CDR3 and TCR beta VDJ profiling relied on a genomic DNA template. In TCRdb, the reads were re-called with MiXCR into one record per CDR3 protein. The sample shows 200,000 to 250,000 distinct CDR3 sequences, about half of them seen only once. Sequencing input: sorted CD4+, CD8+, or CD8+CD57+ T cells (not recorded which) from PBMCs. Source of these receptors: a human donor with aplastic anemia.

This clonotype was found many times. The chain has TRBV2 and TRBJ1-2; D perhaps matches TRBD1 (5 bases). This CDR3 is 13 amino acids long. V lost 2 bases and J 4 bases, leaving 8 bases between the germline ends. The germline CDR1 and CDR2 sequences are SNHLY and FYNNEI. The CDR3 DNA follows: TGTGCCAGCAGTGAACTGGGACCCTATGGCTACACCTTC. Residues: CASSELGPYGYTF.

A note on this clonotype: This sequence may be a read error, since a much larger clone differs from it by one base. The V and J genes are TRBV5-1 and TRBJ1-4, with no clear D. V was shortened by 3 bases and J by 2 bases, with 8 bases between the two germline ends. CDR1 is SGHRS and CDR2 is YFSETQ in the germline V gene. This CDR3 has 14 amino acids. The CDR3 coding sequence is TGCGCCAGCAGCTCGGAACAGACTAATGAAAAACTGTTTTTT. This translates into CASSSEQTNEKLFF.

The chain links TRBV9 to TRBJ1-4; TRBD1 matches at 7 bases. Germline values: CDR1 SGDLS, CDR2 YYNGEE. The CDR3 spans 16 residues. The ends lost 4 bases at V and 3 bases at J; junction bases unmatched: 9. This CDR3 is CASSTRVRGPNEKLFF. Written as DNA, the CDR3 is TGTGCCAGCAGCACTCGCGTGAGGGGGCCTAATGAAAAACTGTTTTTT.

V and J are TRBV12-3 or TRBV12-4 and TRBJ2-5; D may match TRBD1 or TRBD2 (5 bases each). This CDR3 contains 12 residues. V dropped 3 bases and J dropped 7 bases, with 9 bases sitting between them. CDR3 amino acids: CASSFGAGTQYF. The CDR3 DNA reads TGTGCCAGCAGTTTCGGGGCAGGGACCCAGTACTTC.

At least ten counts were recorded for this clonotype. J is TRBJ1-6 and V is TRBV28, with no clear D. The CDR3 extends over 14 amino acids. The germline V and J ends were trimmed by 5 bases and 9 bases, with 14 bases remaining between them. Germline lookup yields CDR1 MDHEN and CDR2 SYDVKM. The CDR3 spells CASSTTLWASPLHF. In DNA, the CDR3 is TGTGCCAGCAGTACGACCCTTTGGGCTTCACCCCTCCACTTT.